This T cell receptor beta chain was captured by sequencing in a study of blood T cells in healthy people across ages. Findings and limits, study-wide: Whereas aged donors had fewer naive CD4+ cells, long-lived donors had more of them and higher diversity. Any conclusive comparison of naive versus antigen-experienced cells was prevented by using unsorted PBMCs.

Germline CDR1 SQVTM, CDR2 ANQGSEA. V was trimmed by 8 bases and J by 0 bases, leaving 11 bases between them. The CDR3 extends over 14 amino acids. Details on this clonotype: What it binds is unknown.

The use of a sample-barcoded 5' primer and a J-beta primer mix characterized a second PCR of about 6 to 12 cycles. TCRdb re-analysed the 5' RACE reads in MiXCR, keeping a single row per CDR3 protein. The data show about 830,000 distinct CDR3 sequences, roughly 64% seen once. This sequence originates from a man aged 25 to 45 in good health. The sequenced sample consisted of blood. The chain joins TRBV29-1 to TRBJ2-6; D not certain. CDR3 sequence (DNA): TGCAGCATCGCAGCCCACTCTGGGGCCAACGTCCTGACTTTC. Translated, it gives CSIAAHSGANVLTF.